This entry features one T cell receptor (beta chain) sequence. Its matching antigen is unknown. The data belong to a study of early T cells in non-severe SARS-CoV-2 infection. As part of library construction, unique molecular identifiers were attached to individual cDNA molecules. TCRdb independently ran MiXCR on the 5' RACE reads; one entry per CDR3 protein. This table has about 55,000 distinct CDR3 sequences, approximately 15% appearing once. Whole-study findings and limits: There was a bias toward anti-spike CD8 responses in VDJdb matching, which missed private and CD4 specificities.

Per the germline V gene, CDR1 is LGHDT and CDR2 is YNNKEL (reference sequence). Trimming stripped 1 base from V and 0 bases from J, with 13 bases between. The CDR3 extends over 17 amino acids. The TCR comes from an adult who was a healthcare worker with PCR-confirmed SARS-CoV-2 infection or an uninfected control (not recorded which). V and J are TRBV3-1 and TRBJ2-4, with D unclear. The material sequenced was whole blood, taken at baseline. The CDR3: CASSQVYNSIAKNIQYF. The DNA of the CDR3 is TGTGCCAGCAGCCAAGTGTACAACAGTATAGCCAAAAACATTCAGTACTTC.